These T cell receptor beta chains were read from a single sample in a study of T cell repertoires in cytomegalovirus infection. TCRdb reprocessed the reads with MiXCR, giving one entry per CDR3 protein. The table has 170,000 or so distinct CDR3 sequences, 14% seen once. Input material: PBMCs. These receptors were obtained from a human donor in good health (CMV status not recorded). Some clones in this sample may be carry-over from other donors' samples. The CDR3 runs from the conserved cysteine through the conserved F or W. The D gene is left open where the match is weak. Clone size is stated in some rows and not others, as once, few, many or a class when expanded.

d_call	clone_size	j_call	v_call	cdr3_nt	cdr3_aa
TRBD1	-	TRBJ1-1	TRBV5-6	TGTGCCAGCAGCATGGACAGGCGAAACACTGAAGCTTTCTTT	CASSMDRRNTEAFF
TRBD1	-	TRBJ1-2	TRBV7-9	TGTGACAGCAGCTATATACAGGGGGGAAGGTATGGCTACACCTTC	CDSSYIQGGRYGYTF
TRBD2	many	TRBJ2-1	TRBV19	TGTGCCAGTAGACGAACTCTAGCGGGAGGAGGAAATGAGCAGTTCTTC	CASRRTLAGGGNEQFF
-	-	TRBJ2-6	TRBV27	TGTGCCAGCAGTTCCCCGGTGGGACGCGACTCTGGGGCCAACGTCCTGACTTTC	CASSSPVGRDSGANVLTF
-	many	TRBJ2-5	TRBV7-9	TGTGCCAGCAGCCGTTCGGGGTCGGAGACCCAGTACTTC	CASSRSGSETQYF
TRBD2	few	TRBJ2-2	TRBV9	TGTGCCAGCAGCCTAAATAGCGGGAGGACCGGGGAGCTGTTTTTT	CASSLNSGRTGELFF
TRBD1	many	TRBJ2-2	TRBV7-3	TGTGCCAGCAGCCCTCGGACAGGGGGATACACCGGGGAGCTGTTTTTT	CASSPRTGGYTGELFF
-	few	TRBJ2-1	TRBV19	TGTGCCAGTAGTATGGGAAATTACAATGAGCAGTTCTTC	CASSMGNYNEQFF
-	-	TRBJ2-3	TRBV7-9	TGTGCCAGCAGCTCGATTCGGGACACCCCAGATACGCAGTATTTT	CASSSIRDTPDTQYF
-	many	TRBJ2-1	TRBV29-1	TGCAGCGTAGGGCGTTCTCTCTACAATGAGCAGTTCTTC	CSVGRSLYNEQFF
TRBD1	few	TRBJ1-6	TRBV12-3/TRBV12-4	TGTGCCAGCCGGAGGACAGGGGTTTCACCCCTCCACTTT	CASRRTGVSPLHF
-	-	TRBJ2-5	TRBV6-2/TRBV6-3	TGTGCCAGCAGCTACTCAGGGATAACGGAGACCCAGTACTTC	CASSYSGITETQYF
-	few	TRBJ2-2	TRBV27	TGTGCCAGCAGGAGCCCCTTTGCCGTTACCGGGGAGCTGTTTTTT	CASRSPFAVTGELFF
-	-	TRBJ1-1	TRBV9	TGTGCCAGCAGCGTCCTAGCCGCTACCGATTCTGAAGCTTTCTTT	CASSVLAATDSEAFF
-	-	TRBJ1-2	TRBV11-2	TGTGCCAGCAGCTTAGAATTAGGATTTCGCTATGGCTACACCTTC	CASSLELGFRYGYTF
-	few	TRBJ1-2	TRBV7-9	TGTGCCAGCAGCTTAGGCCCGGTGGGCTACACCTTC	CASSLGPVGYTF
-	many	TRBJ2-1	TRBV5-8	TGTGCCAGCACCAAGAGGCGGCGCGATGAGCAGTTCTTC	CASTKRRRDEQFF
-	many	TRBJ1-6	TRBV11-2	TGTGCCAGCAGCTTAGGCCCTTTGACGGCACCCCTCCACTTT	CASSLGPLTAPLHF
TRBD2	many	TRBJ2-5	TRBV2	TGTGCCAGCAGAGTTCGACTAGCGGAACAAGAGACCCAGTACTTC	CASRVRLAEQETQYF
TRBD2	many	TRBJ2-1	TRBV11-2	TGTGCCAGCAGCTTTAAGCGGGGGGGAACCAATGAGCAGTTCTTC	CASSFKRGGTNEQFF
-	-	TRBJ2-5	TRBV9	TGTGCCAGCAGCGTCGGGGGCTCGAGGGGGTCGGAGACCCAGTACTTC	CASSVGGSRGSETQYF
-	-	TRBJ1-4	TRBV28	TGTGCCAGCAGTTTGACAGAGCTTTCTGAAAAACTGTTTTTT	CASSLTELSEKLFF
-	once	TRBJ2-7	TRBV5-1	TGCGCCAGCAGCTTGGAAAAGGGGTACAGGGAAGACGACGAGCAGTACTTC	CASSLEKGYREDDEQYF
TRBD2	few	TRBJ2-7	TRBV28	TGTGCCAGCACGCGGGGGGGACGTATTGGCTCCTACGAGCAGTACTTC	CASTRGGRIGSYEQYF
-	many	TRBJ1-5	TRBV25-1	TGTGCCAGCAGTGAATGGGGCGGACATCAGCCCCAGCATTTT	CASSEWGGHQPQHF
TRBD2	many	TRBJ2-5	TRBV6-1	TGTGCCAGCAGGGGGACTAGCGGGGTTTCATTGGAGACCCAGTACTTC	CASRGTSGVSLETQYF
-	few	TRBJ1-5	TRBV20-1	TGCAGTGCTAGAGATCCGCAGGGCAATCAGCCCCAGCATTTT	CSARDPQGNQPQHF
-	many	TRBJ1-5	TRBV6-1	TGTGCCAGCAGTGATGGTGCGGCATCGAATCAGCCCCAGCATTTT	CASSDGAASNQPQHF
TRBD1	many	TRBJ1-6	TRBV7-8	TGTGCCAGCAGCGTCCCGCGGACAGGATCGGGATCACCCCTCCACTTT	CASSVPRTGSGSPLHF
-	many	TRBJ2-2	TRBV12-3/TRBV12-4	TGTGCCAGCAGCGCGGACAAACGCTCCGGGGAGCTGTTTTTT	CASSADKRSGELFF
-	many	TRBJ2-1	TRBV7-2	TGTGCCAGCAGCTTTTCGACAGCAAGGGGTCTCTCCTACAATGAGCAGTTCTTC	CASSFSTARGLSYNEQFF
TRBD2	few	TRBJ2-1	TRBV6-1	TGTGCCAGCAGTGAAAATAGCGGGGGATCCTACAATGAGCAGTTCTTC	CASSENSGGSYNEQFF
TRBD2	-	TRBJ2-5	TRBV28	TGTGCCAGCAGTTCTAGCGGGAGGGTACAAGAGACCCAGTACTTC	CASSSSGRVQETQYF
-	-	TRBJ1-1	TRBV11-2	TGTGCCAGCAGCTTTAAGGCAGGGAGATACACTGAAGCTTTCTTT	CASSFKAGRYTEAFF
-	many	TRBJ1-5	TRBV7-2	TGTGCCAGCAGCTTAGGGGGCGGGGCATTTAGCAATCAGCCCCAGCATTTT	CASSLGGGAFSNQPQHF
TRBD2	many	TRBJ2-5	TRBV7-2	TGTGCCAGCAGCTTAGTGGGCGGGAGGGCCCGGGAGACCCAGTACTTC	CASSLVGGRARETQYF
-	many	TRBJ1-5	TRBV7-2	TGTGCCAGCAGCTTAATTAGCAATCAGCCCCAGCATTTT	CASSLISNQPQHF
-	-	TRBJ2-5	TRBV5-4	TGTGCCAGCAGCTATCCGGGACGAGGACAAGAGACCCAGTACTTC	CASSYPGRGQETQYF
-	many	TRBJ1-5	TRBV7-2	TGTGCCAGCAGCTTAGGTGGCCCCAGCAATCAGCCCCAGCATTTT	CASSLGGPSNQPQHF
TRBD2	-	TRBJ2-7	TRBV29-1	TGCAGCGTTGGGGAGGGGAGGGCCGACTACGAGCAGTACTTC	CSVGEGRADYEQYF
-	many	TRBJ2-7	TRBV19	TGTGCCAGTAGTATGGGGGCTAGCCCCTACGAGCAGTACTTC	CASSMGASPYEQYF
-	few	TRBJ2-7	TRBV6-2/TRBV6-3	TGTGCCAGCAGGTACTACGAGCAGTACTTC	CASRYYEQYF
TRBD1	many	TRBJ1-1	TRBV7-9	TGTGCCAGCAGCATGGGGACAGGGGGAGTGTTATCAGCTTTCTTT	CASSMGTGGVLSAFF
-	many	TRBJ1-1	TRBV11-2	TGTGCCAGCGGCGGGGGGGGGGCTTTCTTT	CASGGGGAFF
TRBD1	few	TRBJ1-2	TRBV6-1	TGTGCCTGCATCGGCCGGGACAGGGGGGTCGATGGCTACACCTTC	CACIGRDRGVDGYTF